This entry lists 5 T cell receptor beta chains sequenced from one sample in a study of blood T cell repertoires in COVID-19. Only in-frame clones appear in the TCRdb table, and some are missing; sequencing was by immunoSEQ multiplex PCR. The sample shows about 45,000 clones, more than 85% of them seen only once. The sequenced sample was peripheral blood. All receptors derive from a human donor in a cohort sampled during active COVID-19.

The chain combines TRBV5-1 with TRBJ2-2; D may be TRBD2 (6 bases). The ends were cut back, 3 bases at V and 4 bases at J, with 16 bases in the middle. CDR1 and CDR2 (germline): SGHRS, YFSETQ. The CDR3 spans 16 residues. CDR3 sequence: CASSWQPGDSTGELFF. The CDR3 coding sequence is TGCGCCAGCAGCTGGCAGCCCGGGGACTCCACCGGGGAGCTGTTTTTT.

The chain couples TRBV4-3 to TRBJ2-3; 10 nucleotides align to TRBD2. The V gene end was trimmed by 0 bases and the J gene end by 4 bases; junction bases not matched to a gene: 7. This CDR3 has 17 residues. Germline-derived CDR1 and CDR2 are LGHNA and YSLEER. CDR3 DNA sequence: TGCGCCAGCAGCCAAGAATATAGCGGGGGGCCCGCAGATACGCAGTATTTT. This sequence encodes CASSQEYSGGPADTQYF.

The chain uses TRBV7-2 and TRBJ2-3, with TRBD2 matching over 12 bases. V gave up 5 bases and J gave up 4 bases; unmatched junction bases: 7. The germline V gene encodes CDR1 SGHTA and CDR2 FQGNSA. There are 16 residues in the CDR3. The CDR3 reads CASSTGLAGSADTQYF. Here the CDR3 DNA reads TGTGCCAGCAGCACTGGACTAGCGGGATCGGCAGATACGCAGTATTTT.

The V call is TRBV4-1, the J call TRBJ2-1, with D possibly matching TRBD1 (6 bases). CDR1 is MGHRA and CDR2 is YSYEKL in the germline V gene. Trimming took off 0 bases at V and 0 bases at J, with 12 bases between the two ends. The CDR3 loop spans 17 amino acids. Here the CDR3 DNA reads TGCGCCAGCAGCCAAGATCTGGGGGCTTTCTCCTACAATGAGCAGTTCTTC. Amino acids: CASSQDLGAFSYNEQFF.

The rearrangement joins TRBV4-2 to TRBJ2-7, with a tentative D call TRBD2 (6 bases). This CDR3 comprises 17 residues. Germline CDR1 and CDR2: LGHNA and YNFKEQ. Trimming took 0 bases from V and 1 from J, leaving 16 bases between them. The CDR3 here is CASSQETDSDYSYEQYF. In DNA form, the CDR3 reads TGTGCCAGCAGCCAAGAGACTGATTCGGACTATTCCTACGAGCAGTACTTC.